The present T cell receptor beta chain was sequenced within a study of regulatory T cells in long-lasting Graves disease. For the study at large: Patients with new Graves' disease had used antithyroid drugs below 3 months.

Per the germline V gene, CDR1 is SGHAT and CDR2 is FQNNGV. The CDR3 covers 12 residues. Trimming left V 5 bases short and J 8 bases short, with 10 bases between. This clonotype was observed at least ten times. The time point: newly diagnosed GD, antithyroid drugs for less than 3 months. Isolated PBMC RNA provided the starting material for the TCR library. Researchers made TCR beta libraries by using iRepertoire HTBI primers and running Arm-PCR on CDR3 regions. TCRdb processed the multiplex PCR reads anew with MiXCR; each CDR3 protein has one entry. The sample consists of 440,000 or so distinct CDR3 sequences, roughly 15% of them appearing once. The same specimen was also included in a second study, on T cells in Graves' hyperthyroidism and ophthalmopathy.

This TCR came from a woman aged 25-40 years with Graves disease. V gene TRBV11-2 combines with J gene TRBJ2-1, with D unclear. This sample comprised peripheral blood mononuclear cells (PBMCs), obtained at new diagnosis, from a patient treated with antithyroid drugs. CDR3 in DNA: TGTGCCAGCAGCCCAAGTTTGGATGAGCAGTTCTTC. The encoded protein is CASSPSLDEQFF. Full variable domain (remainder filled in from reference TRBV11-2 and TRBJ2-1): EAGVAQSPRYKIIEKRQSVAFWCNPISGHATLYWYQQILGQGPKLLIQFQNNGVVDDSQLPKDRFSAERLKGVDSTLKIQPAKLEDSAVYLCASSPSLDEQFFGPGTRLTVL.